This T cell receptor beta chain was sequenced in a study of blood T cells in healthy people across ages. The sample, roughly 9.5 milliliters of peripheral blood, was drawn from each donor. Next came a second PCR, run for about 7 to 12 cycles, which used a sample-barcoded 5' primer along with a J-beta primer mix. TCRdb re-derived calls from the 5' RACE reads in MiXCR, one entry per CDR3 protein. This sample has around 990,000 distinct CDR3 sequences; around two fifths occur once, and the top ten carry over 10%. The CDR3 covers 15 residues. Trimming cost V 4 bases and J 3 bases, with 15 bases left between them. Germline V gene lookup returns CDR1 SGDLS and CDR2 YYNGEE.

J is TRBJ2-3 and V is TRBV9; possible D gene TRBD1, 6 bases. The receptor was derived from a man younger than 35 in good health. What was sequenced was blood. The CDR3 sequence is CASSMGTSLTDTQYF. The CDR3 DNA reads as TGTGCCAGCAGCATGGGGACATCTTTAACAGATACGCAGTATTTT.